This is a list of T cell receptor beta chains from one sample in a study of cytomegalovirus exposure and HLA in healthy donors. The table came from immunoSEQ multiplex PCR; TCRdb's copy has only in-frame clones and leaves some out. The specimen's table records about 140,000 clones. The sequenced sample consisted of PBMCs. The receptor source for this set is a woman aged 18 to 35 in good health and CMV-seronegative. Each CDR3 is given with its conserved first and last residue. A D gene is named only where the DNA matches it firmly.

d_gene	j_gene	len	v_gene	CDR3aa	CDR3nt
TRBD1	TRBJ2-5	17	TRBV4-3	CASSQDRGSGQGKTQYF	TGCGCCAGCAGCCAAGATCGTGGCAGTGGACAGGGAAAGACCCAGTACTTC
NA	TRBJ1-2	15	TRBV7-9	CASSPYRLANYGYTF	TGTGCCAGCAGCCCATACAGGCTGGCAAACTATGGCTACACCTTC
TRBD1	TRBJ1-2	15	TRBV7-8	CASSPGTGQHYGYTF	TGTGCCAGCAGCCCCGGGACAGGCCAGCACTATGGCTACACCTTC
NA	TRBJ2-3	17	TRBV15	CATSRFPRTASTDTQYF	TGTGCCACCAGCAGATTCCCCCGGACTGCTAGCACAGATACGCAGTATTTT
TRBD2	TRBJ2-3	15	TRBV5-6	CASSRLAGSTDTQYF	TGTGCCAGCAGCCGGCTAGCGGGCAGCACAGATACGCAGTATTTT
NA	TRBJ2-1	16	TRBV11-3	CASSLYTIRVGNEQFF	TGTGCCAGCAGCTTATACACCATCCGGGTCGGCAATGAGCAGTTCTTC
NA	TRBJ1-1	15	TRBV11-3	CASSLAGRENTEAFF	TGTGCCAGCAGCTTAGCGGGCAGGGAGAACACTGAAGCTTTCTTT
NA	TRBJ1-1	13	TRBV6-4	CASRGREGSEAFF	TGTGCCAGCAGGGGCCGGGAAGGGTCTGAAGCTTTCTTT
NA	TRBJ2-1	14	TRBV2	CASSSDSTYNEQFF	TGTGCCAGCAGTTCAGACTCGACCTACAATGAGCAGTTCTTC
NA	TRBJ2-2	15	TRBV7-9	CASSLGGRYTGELFF	TGTGCCAGCAGCTTAGGAGGGAGATACACCGGGGAGCTGTTTTTT
TRBD2	TRBJ2-5	16	TRBV6-6	CASSYGLAGGKETQYF	TGTGCCAGCAGTTACGGGCTAGCGGGAGGTAAAGAGACCCAGTACTTC
NA	TRBJ2-7	13	TRBV19	CASSMGQAYEQYF	TGTGCCAGTAGTATGGGACAAGCCTACGAGCAGTACTTC
NA	TRBJ1-2	15	TRBV11-1	CASSLLAGQNYGYTF	TGTGCCAGCAGCTTGCTAGCGGGTCAGAACTATGGCTACACCTTC
NA	TRBJ1-4	15	TRBV18	CASSDRGVVGEKLFF	TGTGCCAGCTCAGATCGGGGAGTTGTCGGTGAAAAACTGTTTTTT
NA	TRBJ1-1	13	TRBV10-3	CAISESGQMGAFF	TGTGCCATCAGTGAGTCCGGACAGATGGGGGCTTTCTTT
TRBD1	TRBJ1-2	13	TRBV7-6	CASSFGQGYGYTF	TGTGCCAGCAGCTTCGGACAGGGCTATGGCTACACCTTC
TRBD1	TRBJ2-1	15	TRBV6-1	CASTPRQGTFNEQFF	TGTGCCAGCACCCCACGACAGGGGACGTTTAATGAGCAGTTCTTC
TRBD2	TRBJ2-3	15	TRBV9	CASSGSGGLADTQYF	TGTGCCAGCAGCGGTAGCGGGGGACTAGCAGATACGCAGTATTTT
TRBD1	TRBJ2-2	15	TRBV12-5	CASLPGTGSTGELFF	TGTGCTAGCCTCCCCGGGACAGGGTCCACCGGGGAGCTGTTTTTT
NA	TRBJ2-7	14	TRBV30	CAWSVPSSSYEQYF	TGTGCCTGGAGTGTACCGTCTAGCTCCTACGAGCAGTACTTC
NA	TRBJ1-2	14	TRBV18	CASSPLPINYGYTF	TGTGCCAGCTCACCCCTACCAATCAACTATGGCTACACCTTC
NA	TRBJ2-7	14	TRBV6-5	CASSYMGPSYEQYF	TGTGCCAGCAGTTACATGGGGCCCTCCTACGAGCAGTACTTC
TRBD2	TRBJ2-1	13	TRBV29-1	CSVVTGTSYEQFF	TGCAGCGTTGTGACCGGGACTAGCTATGAGCAGTTCTTC
TRBD1	TRBJ1-5	19	TRBV19	CASSQSGTGWLYSNQPQHF	TGTGCCAGTAGTCAATCCGGGACAGGGTGGTTGTATAGCAATCAGCCCCAGCATTTT
NA	TRBJ1-1	13	TRBV5-1	CASSLSVNTEAFF	TGCGCCAGCAGCTTGAGCGTGAACACTGAAGCTTTCTTT
TRBD1	TRBJ1-1	14	TRBV5-1	CASSPGQPNTEAFF	TGCGCCAGCAGCCCGGGACAGCCGAACACTGAAGCTTTCTTT
TRBD1	TRBJ1-2	15	TRBV5-6	CASRQNRGLAAGYTF	TGTGCCAGCAGACAAAACAGGGGGCTGGCTGCTGGCTACACCTTC
TRBD2	TRBJ2-7	15	TRBV7-6	CASSKGLAGVGEQYF	TGTGCCAGCAGCAAGGGACTAGCGGGAGTGGGGGAGCAGTACTTC
TRBD1	TRBJ2-7	12	TRBV29-1	CSVQGVSYEQYF	TGCAGCGTTCAGGGGGTCTCCTACGAGCAGTACTTC
NA	TRBJ2-5	14	TRBV4-2	CASSQGHGSTAQYF	TGTGCCAGCAGCCAAGGTCACGGGTCCACGGCCCAGTACTTC
TRBD2	TRBJ2-3	16	TRBV27	CAGSSEGLAYTDTQYF	TGTGCCGGCAGTTCCGAAGGACTAGCCTACACAGATACGCAGTATTTT
TRBD1	TRBJ1-1	15	TRBV6-5	CASSYSGTGDTEAFF	TGTGCCAGCAGTTACTCTGGGACAGGGGACACTGAAGCTTTCTTT
NA	TRBJ1-1	15	TRBV7-2	CASSFNLDRTVEAFF	TGTGCCAGCAGCTTTAACCTCGACAGGACTGTTGAAGCTTTCTTT
TRBD2	TRBJ2-5	16	TRBV29-1	CSVDVGLAGTQETQYF	TGCAGCGTTGACGTGGGGCTAGCGGGGACCCAAGAGACCCAGTACTTC
NA	TRBJ2-7	12	TRBV2	CASSARAYEQYF	TGTGCCAGCAGTGCCAGGGCCTACGAGCAGTACTTC
NA	TRBJ1-1	14	TRBV6-4	CASSDSVGSDEAFF	TGTGCCAGCAGTGACTCGGTTGGGAGTGATGAAGCTTTCTTT
TRBD2	TRBJ2-5	17	TRBV19	CASSSKPGLAIQETQYF	TGTGCCAGTAGTAGTAAGCCGGGACTAGCGATTCAAGAGACCCAGTACTTC
NA	TRBJ1-5	14	TRBV4-1	CASSQDQAGQPQHF	TGCGCCAGCAGCCAAGATCAAGCTGGTCAGCCCCAGCATTTT